Each of the 6 T cell receptor beta chains below was sequenced from the same sample in a study of neurological immune-mediated disorders. From the 5' RACE reads, TCRdb called clonotypes with MiXCR, one entry per CDR3 protein. The sample yields 78,000 or so distinct CDR3 sequences, just over 5% seen once. Sequenced material: PBMCs. The receptors come from a woman in her twenties or thirties with multiple sclerosis.

The rearrangement uses TRBV5-1 and TRBJ2-1, with 7 bases lining up with TRBD2. CDR1 is SGHRS and CDR2 is YFSETQ in the germline V gene. Germline trimming cut 2 bases from V and 8 bases from J; bases unmatched to any gene: 7. This CDR3 is built from 14 residues. CDR3 loop: CASSFVGGGDEQFF. CDR3 DNA sequence: TGCGCCAGCAGCTTTGTCGGGGGAGGGGATGAGCAGTTCTTC.

This clonotype has a handful of counts. The chain carries TRBV5-1 and TRBJ2-2; 7 nucleotides agree with TRBD1. With 2 bases clipped from V and 0 bases from J, the junction kept 7 bases outside the gene matches. Germline CDR1 SGHRS, CDR2 YFSETQ. The CDR3 is 17 amino acids. CDR3: CASSFRTGTANTGELFF. The CDR3 nucleotides read TGCGCCAGCAGCTTCCGCACAGGGACAGCGAACACCGGGGAGCTGTTTTTT.

Points on this clonotype: This could be a read error, since a much larger clone is one nucleotide away. This chain connects TRBV20-1 to TRBJ1-3; D is possibly TRBD1 (6 bases). CDR1 DFQATT and CDR2 SNEGSKA come from the germline V gene (reference sequence). CDR3 size: 13 residues. The CDR3 DNA reads as TGCAGTGCAACGACAGGCTCTGGAAAAACCATATATTTT. This codes for CSATTGSGKTIYF.

This chain uses TRBV4-1 with TRBJ2-5; perhaps TRBD1 as D (5 bases). The V end was cut by 2 bases, the J end by 1 base, with 14 bases between. The CDR3 spans 16 residues. Germline loops: CDR1 MGHRA, CDR2 YSYEKL. CDR3 nucleotide sequence: TGCGCCAGCAGCCAATCGCTAAGGGGCATCCAAGAGACCCAGTACTTC. Translating it yields CASSQSLRGIQETQYF.

The CDR3 nucleotides read TGTGCCAGCAGCTTCCGGGACCGCGGGGTAGAGACCCAGTACTTC. Its protein product is CASSFRDRGVETQYF. The rearrangement joins TRBV5-4 to TRBJ2-5, with D perhaps matching TRBD2 (6 bases). Germline V CDR1 and CDR2: SGHNT, YYREEE (reference sequence). The CDR3 is made up of 15 amino acids. V lost 2 bases and J lost 4, with 15 bases in between. The variable domain in full, with the rest retrieved from reference TRBV5-4 and TRBJ2-5, is ETGVTQSPTHLIKTRGQQVTLRCSSQSGHNTVSWYQQALGQGPQFIFQYYREEENGRGNFPPRFSGLQFPNYSSELNVNALELDDSALYLCASSFRDRGVETQYFGPGTRLLVL.

The chain uses TRBV10-3 and TRBJ2-2; 7 bases line up with TRBD1. From germline, CDR1 is ENHRY and CDR2 SYGVKD. Losses at the gene ends were 7 bases for V and 6 bases for J; bases not matched to a gene: 5. The CDR3 is 13 amino acids. CDR3 residues: CAIKQGSAGELFF. CDR3 DNA: TGTGCCATCAAACAGGGGTCCGCCGGGGAGCTGTTTTTT.